Listed below are T cell receptor beta chains from one sample, sequenced in a study of blood T cell repertoires in COVID-19. Only in-frame clones appear in the TCRdb table, and some are missing; sequencing was by immunoSEQ multiplex PCR. The sample shows approximately 60,000 clones, under 85% of them seen only once. Sequencing was done on a sample of peripheral blood. The receptors were sampled from a man aged 55 to 70 with acute or convalescent COVID-19. The CDR3 runs from the conserved cysteine through the conserved F or W. The order of the fields is D gene, V gene, J gene, clone size, CDR3 protein, CDR3 DNA. A D gene is named only where the DNA matches it firmly. The size entry is marked missing in some rows and otherwise reads once, few, many or a size class.

TRBD1	TRBV5-4	TRBJ1-2	once	CASSSRDRDGYTF	TGTGCCAGCAGCTCCCGGGACAGGGATGGCTACACCTTC
.	TRBV6-5	TRBJ1-1	.	CASRSPDKNTEAFF	TGTGCCAGCAGATCCCCGGACAAAAACACTGAAGCTTTCTTT
.	TRBV6-5	TRBJ1-2	.	CASTQTTGLNYGYTF	TGTGCCAGCACCCAGACTACGGGACTAAACTATGGCTACACCTTC
TRBD1	TRBV6-5	TRBJ2-1	.	CASSSGTANYNEQFF	TGTGCCAGCAGCTCCGGGACAGCAAACTACAATGAGCAGTTCTTC
.	TRBV5-1	TRBJ2-1	.	CASSQQVGLDEQFF	TGCGCCAGCAGCCAACAGGTTGGGTTGGATGAGCAGTTCTTC
.	TRBV6-5	TRBJ1-2	.	CATSSSYGYTF	TGTGCCACTTCGAGTAGCTATGGCTACACCTTC
.	TRBV5-1	TRBJ2-7	.	CASSPDSSSYEQYF	TGCGCCAGCAGCCCGGACTCTAGCTCCTACGAGCAGTACTTC
.	TRBV5-5	TRBJ2-7	.	CASSLDASYDYEQYF	TGTGCCAGCAGCTTGGATGCGAGTTACGACTACGAGCAGTACTTC
.	TRBV25-1	TRBJ1-1	.	CASSNWPQVTNTEAFF	TGTGCCAGCAGTAACTGGCCCCAGGTCACGAACACTGAAGCTTTCTTT
TRBD2	TRBV4-2	TRBJ2-3	.	CASSQDRSGAGDTQYF	TGTGCCAGCAGCCAAGATCGTAGCGGGGCGGGGGATACGCAGTATTTT
.	TRBV5-1	TRBJ1-2	.	CASSLKGAGTNYGYTF	TGCGCCAGCAGCTTGAAAGGTGCAGGGACTAACTATGGCTACACCTTC
TRBD2	TRBV5-1	TRBJ2-1	.	CASSLTAGGSYNEQFF	TGCGCCAGCAGCTTAACTGCGGGGGGTTCCTACAATGAGCAGTTCTTC
.	TRBV9	TRBJ2-3	.	CASSVEFWGLADTQYF	TGTGCCAGCAGCGTAGAGTTCTGGGGGCTCGCAGATACGCAGTATTTT
.	TRBV9	TRBJ2-1	.	CASSAHTGTQGEQFF	TGTGCCAGCAGCGCCCACACAGGTACGCAAGGTGAGCAGTTCTTC
TRBD2	TRBV11-3	TRBJ2-5	.	CASSPSGLAGGIAETQYF	TGTGCCAGCAGCCCCTCGGGACTAGCGGGGGGGATTGCGGAGACCCAGTACTTC
.	TRBV18	TRBJ1-5	once	CASSAGNVFQLPDQPQHF	TGTGCCAGCTCAGCCGGGAACGTTTTCCAGTTACCCGATCAGCCCCAGCATTTT
TRBD1	TRBV5-4	TRBJ2-3	.	CASSRRQGSGTDTQYF	TGTGCCAGCAGCCGGAGACAGGGTTCAGGCACAGATACGCAGTATTTT
TRBD1	TRBV5-6	TRBJ1-3	.	CASSKHGTGSGNTIYF	TGTGCCAGCAGCAAACATGGGACAGGCTCTGGAAACACCATATATTTT
.	TRBV7-6	TRBJ2-7	.	CASSKNRDYSEQYF	TGTGCCAGCAGCAAAAACAGGGACTACAGCGAGCAGTACTTC
.	TRBV4-1	TRBJ1-4	.	CASSQDMLGAGEKLFF	TGCGCCAGCAGCCAAGATATGTTGGGGGCTGGTGAAAAACTGTTTTTT
.	TRBV12-3/TRBV12-4	TRBJ1-2	.	CASSFKGSYGYTF	TGTGCCAGCAGTTTCAAGGGGTCGTATGGCTACACCTTC
.	TRBV4-1	TRBJ1-5	.	CASSQEGPGQPQHF	TGCGCCAGCAGCCAAGAAGGTCCGGGACAGCCCCAGCATTTT